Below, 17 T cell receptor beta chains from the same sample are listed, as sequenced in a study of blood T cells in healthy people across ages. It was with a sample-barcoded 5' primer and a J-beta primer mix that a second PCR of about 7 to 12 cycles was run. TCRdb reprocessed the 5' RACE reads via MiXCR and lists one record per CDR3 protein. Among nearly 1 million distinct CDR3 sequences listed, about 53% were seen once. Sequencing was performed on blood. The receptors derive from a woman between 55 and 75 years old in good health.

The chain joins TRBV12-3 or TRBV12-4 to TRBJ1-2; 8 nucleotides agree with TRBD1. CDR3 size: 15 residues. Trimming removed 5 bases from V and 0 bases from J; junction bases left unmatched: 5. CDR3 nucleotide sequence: TGTGCCAGCAGTCCCAGACAGGGGTCTAACTATGGCTACACCTTC. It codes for CASSPRQGSNYGYTF.

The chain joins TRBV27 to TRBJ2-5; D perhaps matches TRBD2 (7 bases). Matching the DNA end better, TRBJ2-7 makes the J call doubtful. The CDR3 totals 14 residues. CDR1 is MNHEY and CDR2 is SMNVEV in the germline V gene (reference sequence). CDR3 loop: CASRIQGRDYEQYF. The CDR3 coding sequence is TGTGCCAGCAGAATCCAGGGGAGGGACTACGAGCAGTACTTC.

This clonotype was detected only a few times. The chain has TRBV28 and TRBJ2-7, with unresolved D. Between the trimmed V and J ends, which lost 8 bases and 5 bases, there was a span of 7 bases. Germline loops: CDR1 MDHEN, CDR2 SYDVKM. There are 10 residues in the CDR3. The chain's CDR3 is CASLGNEQYF. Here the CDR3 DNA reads TGTGCCAGCCTAGGGAACGAGCAGTACTTC.

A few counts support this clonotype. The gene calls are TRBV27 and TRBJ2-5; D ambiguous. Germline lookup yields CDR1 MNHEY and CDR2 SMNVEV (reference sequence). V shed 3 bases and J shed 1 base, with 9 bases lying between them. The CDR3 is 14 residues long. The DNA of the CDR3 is TGTGCCAGCAGTTTCGTCGGCAGCCAAGAGACCCAGTACTTC. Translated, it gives CASSFVGSQETQYF.

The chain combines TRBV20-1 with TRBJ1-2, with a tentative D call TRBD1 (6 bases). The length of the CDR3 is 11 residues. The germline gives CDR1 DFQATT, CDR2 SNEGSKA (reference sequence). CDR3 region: CTCSGGDGYTF. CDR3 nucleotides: TGCACCTGTTCCGGGGGCGATGGCTACACCTTC.

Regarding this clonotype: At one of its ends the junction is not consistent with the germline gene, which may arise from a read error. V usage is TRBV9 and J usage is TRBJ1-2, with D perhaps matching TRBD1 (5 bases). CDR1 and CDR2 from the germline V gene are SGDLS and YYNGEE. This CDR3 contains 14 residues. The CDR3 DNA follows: TGTGCCAGCAGCCTATCAGGGCTCGACTATAGCTACACCTTC. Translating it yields CASSLSGLDYSYTF.

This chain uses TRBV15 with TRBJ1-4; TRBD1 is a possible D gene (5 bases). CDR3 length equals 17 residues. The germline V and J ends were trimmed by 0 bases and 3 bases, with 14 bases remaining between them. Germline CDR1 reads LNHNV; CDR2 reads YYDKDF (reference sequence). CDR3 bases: TGTGCCACCAGCAGAGATGGAGCGACAGCTCCTAATGAAAAACTGTTTTTT. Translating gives CATSRDGATAPNEKLFF. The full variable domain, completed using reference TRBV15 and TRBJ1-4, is DAMVIQNPRYQVTQFGKPVTLSCSQTLNHNVMYWYQQKSSQAPKLLFHYYDKDFNNEADTPDNFQSRRPNTSFCFLDIRSPGLGDTAMYLCATSRDGATAPNEKLFFGSGTQLSVL.

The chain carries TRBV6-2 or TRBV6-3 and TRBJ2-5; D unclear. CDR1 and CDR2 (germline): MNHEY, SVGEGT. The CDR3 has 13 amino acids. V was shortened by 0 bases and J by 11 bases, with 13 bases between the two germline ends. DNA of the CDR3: TGTGCCAGCAGTTACTCGCCAGTCAATGAGCAGTACTTC. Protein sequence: CASSYSPVNEQYF.

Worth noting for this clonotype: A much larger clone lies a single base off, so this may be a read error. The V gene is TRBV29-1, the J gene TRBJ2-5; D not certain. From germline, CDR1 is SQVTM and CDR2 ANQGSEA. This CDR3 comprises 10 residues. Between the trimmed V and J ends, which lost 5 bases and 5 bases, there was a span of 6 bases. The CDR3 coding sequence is TGCAGCGTTCCCGAGGAGACCCAGTACTTC. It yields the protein CSVPEETQYF.

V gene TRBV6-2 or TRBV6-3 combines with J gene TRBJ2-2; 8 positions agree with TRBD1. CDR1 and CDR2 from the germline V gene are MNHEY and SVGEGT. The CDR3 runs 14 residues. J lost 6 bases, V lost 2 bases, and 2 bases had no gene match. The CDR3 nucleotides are TGTGCCAGCAGTTACACAGGGGGAGCCGGGGAGCTGTTTTTT. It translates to CASSYTGGAGELFF.

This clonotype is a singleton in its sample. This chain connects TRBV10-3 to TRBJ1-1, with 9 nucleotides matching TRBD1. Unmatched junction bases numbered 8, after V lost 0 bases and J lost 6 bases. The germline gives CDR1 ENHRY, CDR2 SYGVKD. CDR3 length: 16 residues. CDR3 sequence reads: CAISESSTGGKSEAFF. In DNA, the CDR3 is TGTGCCATCAGTGAGTCGAGTACAGGGGGCAAATCTGAAGCTTTCTTT.

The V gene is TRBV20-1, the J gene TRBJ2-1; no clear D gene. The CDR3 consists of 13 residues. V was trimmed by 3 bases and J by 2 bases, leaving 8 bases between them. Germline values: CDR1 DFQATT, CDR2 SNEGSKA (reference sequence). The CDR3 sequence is CSASRLTYNEQFF. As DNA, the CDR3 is TGCAGTGCTAGTCGCTTGACCTACAATGAGCAGTTCTTC.

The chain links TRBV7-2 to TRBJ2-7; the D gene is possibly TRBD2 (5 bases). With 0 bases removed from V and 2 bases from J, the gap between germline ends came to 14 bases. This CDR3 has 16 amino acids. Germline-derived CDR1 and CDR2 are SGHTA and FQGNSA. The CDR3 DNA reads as TGTGCCAGCAGCTTAGCAGGAAATAGCGCGACCTACGAGCAGTACTTC. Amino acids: CASSLAGNSATYEQYF.

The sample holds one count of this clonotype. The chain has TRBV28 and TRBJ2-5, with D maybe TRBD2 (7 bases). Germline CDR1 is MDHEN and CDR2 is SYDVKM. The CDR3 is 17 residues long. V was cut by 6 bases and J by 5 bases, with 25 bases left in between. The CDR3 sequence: CASSRPQQGGQWETQYF. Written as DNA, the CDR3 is TGTGCCAGCAGCCGCCCCCAACAGGGAGGGCAATGGGAGACCCAGTACTTC. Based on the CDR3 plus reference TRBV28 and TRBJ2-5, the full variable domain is DVKVTQSSRYLVKRTGEKVFLECVQDMDHENMFWYRQDPGLGLRLIYFSYDVKMKEKGDIPEGYSVSREKKERFSLILESASTNQTSMYLCASSRPQQGGQWETQYFGPGTRLLVL.

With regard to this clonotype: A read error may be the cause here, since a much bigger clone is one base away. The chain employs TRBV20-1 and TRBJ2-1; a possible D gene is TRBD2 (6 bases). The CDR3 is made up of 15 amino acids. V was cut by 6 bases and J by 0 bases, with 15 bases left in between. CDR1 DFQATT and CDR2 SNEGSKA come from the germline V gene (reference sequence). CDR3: CSAPAGLTSYNEQFF. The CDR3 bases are TGCAGTGCGCCCGCGGGACTCACCTCCTACAATGAGCAGTTCTTC.

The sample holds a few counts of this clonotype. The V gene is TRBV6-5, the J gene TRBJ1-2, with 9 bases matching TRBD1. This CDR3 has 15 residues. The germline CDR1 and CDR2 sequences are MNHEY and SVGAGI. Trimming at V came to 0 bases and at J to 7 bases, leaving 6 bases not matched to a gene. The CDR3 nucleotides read TGTGCCAGCAGTTACTCCAGGACAGGGGATTTTGGCTACACCTTC. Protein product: CASSYSRTGDFGYTF.

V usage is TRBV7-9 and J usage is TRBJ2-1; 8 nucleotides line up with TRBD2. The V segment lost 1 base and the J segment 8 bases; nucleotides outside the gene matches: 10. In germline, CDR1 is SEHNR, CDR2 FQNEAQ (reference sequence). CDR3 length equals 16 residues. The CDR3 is CASSLGLSGGRDEQFF. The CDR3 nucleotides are TGTGCCAGCAGCTTAGGCTTATCGGGAGGGCGGGATGAGCAGTTCTTC.